Presented here are 29 T cell receptor beta chains from one specimen sequenced in a study of T cell responses to AZD1222 COVID-19 vaccine. Clones were sequenced by immunoSEQ multiplex PCR, and TCRdb holds only the in-frame ones, with some missing. The table shows fewer than 55,000 clones, with roughly 80% occurring only once. The sample consisted of peripheral blood, taken on day 0 of MenACWY control vaccination. These receptors were taken from an adult in good health.

This chain links TRBV30 with TRBJ1-6; the D is unclear. The CDR3 is 13 amino acids. The V gene's germline CDR1 is GTSNPN and CDR2 SVGIG (reference sequence). V lost 4 bases to trimming and J lost 1 base, with 5 bases between them. CDR3 amino acids: CAWMVSYNSPLHF. The CDR3 bases are TGTGCCTGGATGGTATCCTATAATTCACCCCTCCACTTT. The variable domain in full, with the rest retrieved from reference TRBV30 and TRBJ1-6, is SQTIHQWPATLVQPVGSPLSLECTVEGTSNPNLYWYRQAAGRGLQLLFYSVGIGQISSEVPQNLSASRPQDRQFILSSKKLLLSDSGFYLCAWMVSYNSPLHFGNGTRLTVT.

This clone has just one count. One end of the junction is discordant with germline, which a read error may explain. The V call is TRBV2, the J call TRBJ1-5; TRBD1 is a possible D gene (5 bases). Germline lookup yields CDR1 SNHLY and CDR2 FYNNEI. This CDR3 is 17 amino acids long. The CDR3 DNA reads as TGTGCCTGCAGCGCCACAGGCTACCAACGTAGCAATCAGCCCCAGCATTTT. Protein sequence: CACSATGYQRSNQPQHF.

The V call is TRBV5-4, the J call TRBJ1-4; D is uncertain. Trimming shortened V by 5 bases and J by 4 bases, and 12 bases separated the two germline ends. Germline V CDR1 and CDR2: SGHNT, YYREEE (reference sequence). The CDR3 contains 14 residues. The CDR3 loop reads CASRRGRDNEKLFF. CDR3 nucleotide sequence: TGTGCCAGCAGACGTGGACGGGATAATGAAAAACTGTTTTTT.

V gene TRBV28 combines with J gene TRBJ1-3; D is unresolved. Trimming left V 2 bases short and J 1 base short, with 15 bases between. This CDR3 is built from 17 residues. Looked up from germline, CDR1 is MDHEN and CDR2 is SYDVKM. DNA of the CDR3: TGTGCCAGCAGTTTAGTACGCCGTACGGGGTCTGGAAACACCATATATTTT. This encodes CASSLVRRTGSGNTIYF.

This clone was counted only a few times. The V call is TRBV7-8, the J call TRBJ1-2; D not resolved. The germline V gene encodes CDR1 SGHVS and CDR2 FQNEAQ. The germline V and J ends were trimmed by 6 bases and 2 bases, with 10 bases remaining between them. The CDR3 totals 13 residues. CDR3 protein: CASSTMGNYGYTF. CDR3 DNA: TGTGCCAGCAGTACGATGGGGAACTATGGCTACACCTTC.

V usage is TRBV18 and J usage is TRBJ1-3; 7 positions match TRBD1. The CDR3 extends over 16 amino acids. Per the germline V gene, CDR1 is KGHSH and CDR2 is LQKENI. J was trimmed by 1 base and V by 3 bases; bases with no gene match: 6. The CDR3 spells CASSPRQGQSGNTIYF. CDR3 sequence (DNA): TGTGCCAGCTCACCGCGACAGGGACAATCTGGAAACACCATATATTTT. Together with reference TRBV18 and TRBJ1-3, the CDR3 gives the full variable domain: NAGVMQNPRHLVRRRGQEARLRCSPMKGHSHVYWYRQLPEEGLKFMVYLQKENIIDESGMPKERFSAEFPKEGPSILRIQQVVRGDSAAYFCASSPRQGQSGNTIYFGEGSWLTVV.

This clone occurred once. The chain has TRBV18 and TRBJ2-2; the D call may be TRBD1 or TRBD2 (5 bases each). The V gene's germline CDR1 is KGHSH and CDR2 LQKENI. The ends were cut back, 1 base at V and 4 bases at J, with 13 bases in the middle. CDR3 length equals 16 residues. CDR3 nucleotide sequence: TGTGCCAGCTCACCACTAGCTCAGAGGGGCACCGGGGAGCTGTTTTTT. It codes for CASSPLAQRGTGELFF.

This clone was seen a few times. The rearrangement links TRBV29-1 to TRBJ2-5, with 7 positions matching TRBD2. CDR1 and CDR2 (germline): SQVTM, ANQGSEA. The ends lost 4 bases at V and 4 bases at J; junction bases unmatched: 3. The CDR3 totals 12 residues. The CDR3 here is CSVGEGLETQYF. Here the CDR3 DNA reads TGCAGCGTTGGGGAGGGGTTAGAGACCCAGTACTTC.

The rearrangement links TRBV3-1 (or the pseudogene TRBV3-2) to TRBJ2-1, with 10 bases that match TRBD2. CDR1 is LGHDT, CDR2 YNNKEL, per germline (reference sequence). V lost 5 bases to trimming and J lost 9 bases; unmatched junction nucleotides: 13. The length of the CDR3 is 16 residues. The CDR3 DNA sequence: TGTGCCAGCAGCAAAGTCCGGCTAGCGGGAGACAGTGAGCAGTTCTTC. This codes for CASSKVRLAGDSEQFF.

This chain joins TRBV27 and TRBJ2-6; 8 bases align to TRBD2. Germline lookup yields CDR1 MNHEY and CDR2 SMNVEV (reference sequence). This CDR3 region has 17 residues. V lost 5 bases to trimming and J lost 2 bases; unmatched junction nucleotides: 8. Written as DNA, the CDR3 is TGTGCCAGCAGTCATTGGGCGGGGGGCGCTGGGGCCAACGTCCTGACTTTC. This translates into CASSHWAGGAGANVLTF.

The J gene is TRBJ1-3, the V gene TRBV7-2; D ambiguous. V shed 3 bases and J shed 0 bases, with 12 bases lying between them. The CDR3 contains 16 residues. Germline-derived CDR1 and CDR2 are SGHTA and FQGNSA. This chain's CDR3 is CASSFKRRSSGNTIYF. The CDR3 nucleotides read TGTGCCAGCAGCTTTAAGCGGCGGAGCTCTGGAAACACCATATATTTT.

The V call is TRBV6-5, the J call TRBJ1-6, with D perhaps matching TRBD1 (5 bases). Germline CDR1 reads MNHEY; CDR2 reads SVGAGI. This CDR3 spans 15 amino acids. V lost 1 base, J lost 7 bases, and 11 bases lay in between. Here the CDR3 reads CASSYFREANSPLHF. As DNA, the CDR3 is TGTGCCAGCAGTTACTTCAGGGAGGCAAATTCACCCCTCCACTTT.

This chain connects TRBV7-9 to TRBJ1-2; 7 bases line up with TRBD1. The length of the CDR3 is 13 residues. Looked up from germline, CDR1 is SEHNR and CDR2 is FQNEAQ (reference sequence). V was pared by 6 bases and J by 6 bases, with 7 bases of the junction left unmatched. The CDR3 DNA sequence: TGTGCCAGCAGGCCAGGGGGAGAGGATGGCTACACCTTC. Translation: CASRPGGEDGYTF.

The chain carries TRBV5-4 and TRBJ2-1, with TRBD2 identical over 7 bases. Germline V gene lookup returns CDR1 SGHNT and CDR2 YYREEE (reference sequence). The CDR3 is 15 residues long. Germline trimming cut 1 base from V and 5 bases from J; bases unmatched to any gene: 6. CDR3 nucleotides: TGTGCCAGCAGCTTGAGCGGGGTCTTAAACAATGAGCAGTTCTTC. Residues: CASSLSGVLNNEQFF.

V and J are TRBV28 and TRBJ2-1, with TRBD1 identical over 9 bases. Trimming took 8 bases from V and 6 from J; bases not matched to a gene: 8. This CDR3 contains 14 residues. The germline V gene encodes CDR1 MDHEN and CDR2 SYDVKM. In DNA, the CDR3 is TGTGCCAGCCGGGACAGGGTCATATTCAATGAGCAGTTCTTC. Translating it yields CASRDRVIFNEQFF.

The genes are TRBV28 and TRBJ2-7, with 8 positions matching TRBD1. V shed 5 bases and J 6 bases; nucleotides not matched to a gene: 9. The V gene's germline CDR1 is MDHEN and CDR2 SYDVKM. This CDR3 region has 14 residues. CDR3 protein: CASSPTGGLSEQYV. The CDR3 DNA sequence: TGTGCCAGCAGTCCTACAGGGGGTTTGAGCGAGCAGTACGTC.

J is TRBJ1-1 and V is TRBV10-2; a possible D gene is TRBD1 (5 bases). CDR3 length equals 14 residues. The germline gives CDR1 WSHSY, CDR2 SAAADI. V lost 7 bases, J lost 4 bases, and 16 bases lay in between. Here the CDR3 DNA reads TGCGCCAGCACTCCCGGGGGGGTCGGCACTGAAGCTTTCTTT. Amino acid sequence: CASTPGGVGTEAFF.

This chain connects TRBV5-1 to TRBJ1-1; TRBD1 might be the D (6 bases). The CDR3 extends over 14 amino acids. V lost 3 bases, J lost 1 base, and 10 bases lay in between. CDR1 SGHRS and CDR2 YFSETQ come from the germline V gene. The CDR3 reads CASSSPGANTEAFF. CDR3 nucleotide sequence: TGCGCCAGCAGCTCCCCGGGGGCGAACACTGAAGCTTTCTTT. Combining the CDR3 with reference TRBV5-1 and TRBJ1-1 gives the whole variable domain KAGVTQTPRYLIKTRGQQVTLSCSPISGHRSVSWYQQTPGQGLQFLFEYFSETQRNKGNFPGRFSGRQFSNSRSEMNVSTLELGDSALYLCASSSPGANTEAFFGQGTRLTVV.

The rearrangement links TRBV24-1 to TRBJ2-1; D uncertain. V dropped 0 bases and J dropped 4 bases, with 18 bases sitting between them. The CDR3 length is 18 residues. The germline V gene has CDR1 KGHDR and CDR2 SFDVKD. The CDR3 sequence: CATSDLPPVAKDYNEQFF. The CDR3 DNA sequence: TGTGCCACCAGTGATTTGCCCCCTGTGGCGAAAGATTACAATGAGCAGTTCTTC.

The V call is TRBV6-5, the J call TRBJ1-2; no reliable D call. The CDR3 loop spans 15 amino acids. Germline CDR1 and CDR2: MNHEY and SVGAGI. The ends were cut back, 7 bases at V and 0 bases at J, with 15 bases in the middle. The CDR3 DNA sequence: TGTGCCAGCACCCCCCCGGGAAAATCTAACTATGGCTACACCTTC. It codes for CASTPPGKSNYGYTF.

This clone was found a few times. The rearrangement links TRBV2 to TRBJ2-7, with no clear D. CDR3 size: 13 residues. From germline, CDR1 is SNHLY and CDR2 FYNNEI. V lost 7 bases to trimming and J lost 0 bases, with 10 bases between them. CDR3 bases: TGTGCCAGCATACTCCCCGTCTCCTACGAGCAGTACTTC. It specifies CASILPVSYEQYF.

V gene TRBV19 combines with J gene TRBJ2-6; D gene ambiguous. The CDR3 covers 16 residues. V gave up 6 bases and J gave up 4 bases, with 16 bases separating them. The germline V gene encodes CDR1 LNHDA and CDR2 SQIVND (reference sequence). DNA of the CDR3: TGTGCCAGTAGAGATAGCCCAGTGGGAGGGGCCAACGTCCTGACTTTC. Residues: CASRDSPVGGANVLTF.

The CDR3 DNA sequence: TGTGCCAGCAGTTTGGTACCTCGAAACTCACCCCTCCACTTT. Its protein product is CASSLVPRNSPLHF. The chain couples TRBV27 to TRBJ1-6; no clear D gene. Germline-derived CDR1 and CDR2 are MNHEY and SMNVEV (reference sequence). The CDR3 is made up of 14 amino acids. V shed 3 bases and J shed 10 bases, with 13 bases lying between them.

This clone was seen only once. The rearrangement joins TRBV6-2 or TRBV6-3 to TRBJ1-5; 8 bases fit TRBD1. Germline CDR1 is MNHEY and CDR2 is SVGEGT. CDR3 length: 16 residues. The V gene end was trimmed by 0 bases and the J gene end by 7 bases; junction bases not matched to a gene: 8. CDR3 residues: CASSYSARGRRQPQHF. The CDR3 DNA follows: TGTGCCAGCAGTTACTCCGCCAGGGGGCGCAGACAGCCCCAGCATTTT.

Details on this clone: Other nucleotide sequences in the sample specify the same CDR3. The rearrangement links TRBV30 to TRBJ1-4; no reliable D call. Germline CDR1 is GTSNPN and CDR2 is SVGIG (reference sequence). The ends were cut back, 0 bases at V and 5 bases at J, with 1 base in the middle. The CDR3 spans 11 residues. Here the CDR3 reads CAWSVNEKLFF. CDR3 bases: TGTGCCTGGAGTGTGAATGAAAAACTGTTTTTT.

V and J are TRBV7-2 and TRBJ1-2, with D possibly matching TRBD1 (5 bases). The germline V gene has CDR1 SGHTA and CDR2 FQGNSA. This CDR3 comprises 13 residues. The V end was cut by 5 bases, the J end by 1 base, with 8 bases between. The CDR3 nucleotides read TGTGCCAGCAGCCCCGACAGTAACTATGGCTACACCTTC. Translated: CASSPDSNYGYTF. Full variable domain (missing parts from reference TRBV7-2 and TRBJ1-2): GAGVSQSPSNKVTEKGKDVELRCDPISGHTALYWYRQSLGQGLEFLIYFQGNSAPDKSGLPSDRFSAERTGGSVSTLTIQRTQQEDSAVYLCASSPDSNYGYTFGSGTRLTVV.

This chain uses TRBV5-1 with TRBJ1-1, with D possibly TRBD1 on 5 matching bases. CDR1 SGHRS and CDR2 YFSETQ come from the germline V gene. The CDR3 is 14 amino acids. V was trimmed by 2 bases and J by 4 bases, leaving 12 bases between them. The chain's CDR3 is CASSFRGYGTEAFF. In DNA form, the CDR3 reads TGCGCCAGCAGCTTTAGGGGTTATGGCACTGAAGCTTTCTTT.

This rearrangement joins TRBV5-1 to TRBJ2-3; D gene ambiguous. There are 16 residues in the CDR3. V was pared by 4 bases and J by 2 bases, with 17 bases between. Germline V gene data show CDR1 as SGHRS and CDR2 as YFSETQ. CDR3 in amino acids: CASSPRTSPNTDTQYF. CDR3 DNA sequence: TGCGCCAGCAGCCCCAGAACGAGCCCCAACACAGATACGCAGTATTTT.

This chain joins TRBV6-5 and TRBJ2-1, with 11 bases aligning to TRBD1. V shed 5 bases and J 8 bases; nucleotides not matched to a gene: 5. This CDR3 region has 14 residues. Per the germline V gene, CDR1 is MNHEY and CDR2 is SVGAGI. CDR3 DNA: TGTGCCAGCAGTCGGGACAGGGGGGCGGATGAGCAGTTCTTC. Residues: CASSRDRGADEQFF.